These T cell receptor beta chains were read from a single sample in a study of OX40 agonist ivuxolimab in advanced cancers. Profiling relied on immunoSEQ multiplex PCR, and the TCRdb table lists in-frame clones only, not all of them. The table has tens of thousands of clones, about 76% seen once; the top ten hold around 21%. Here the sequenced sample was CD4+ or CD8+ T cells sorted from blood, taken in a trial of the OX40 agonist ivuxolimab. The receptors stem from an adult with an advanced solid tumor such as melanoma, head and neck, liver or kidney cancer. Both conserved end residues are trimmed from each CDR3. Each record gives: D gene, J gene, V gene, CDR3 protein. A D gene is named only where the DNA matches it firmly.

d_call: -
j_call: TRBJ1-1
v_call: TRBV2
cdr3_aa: ASSRLIETEAF

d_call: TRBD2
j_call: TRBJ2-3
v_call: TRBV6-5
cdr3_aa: ASSYLLAGGLDTQY

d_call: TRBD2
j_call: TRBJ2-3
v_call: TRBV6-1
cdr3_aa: ASSELASGEDTQY

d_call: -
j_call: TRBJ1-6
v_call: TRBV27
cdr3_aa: ASSLLAGPGSPLH

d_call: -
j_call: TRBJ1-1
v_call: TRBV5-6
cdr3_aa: ASSWGRGTEAF

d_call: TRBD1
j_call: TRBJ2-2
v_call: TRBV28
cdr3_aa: ASSLRDSRGGELF

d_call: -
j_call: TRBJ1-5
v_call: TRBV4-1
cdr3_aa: ASSQGRQAGVQPQH

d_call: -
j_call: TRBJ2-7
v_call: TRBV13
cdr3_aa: ASSQGGKRSYEQY

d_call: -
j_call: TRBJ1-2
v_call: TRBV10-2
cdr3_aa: ASSHTTGTHGYT

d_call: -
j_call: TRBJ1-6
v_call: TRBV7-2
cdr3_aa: ASSLASFGMGTYNSPLH

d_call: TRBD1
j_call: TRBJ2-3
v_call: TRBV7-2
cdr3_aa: ASRPPGQGVDTQY

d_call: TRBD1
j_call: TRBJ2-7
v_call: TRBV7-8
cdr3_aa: ASSAGQGGSYEQY

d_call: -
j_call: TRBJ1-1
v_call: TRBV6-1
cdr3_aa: ASSEGGNTEAF

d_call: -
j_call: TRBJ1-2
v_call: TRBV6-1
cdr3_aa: ASSEIHGYT

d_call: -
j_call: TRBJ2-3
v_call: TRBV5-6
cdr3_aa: ASSSYTDTQY

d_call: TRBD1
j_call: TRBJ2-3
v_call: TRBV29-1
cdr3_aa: SVTGQGGTDTQY

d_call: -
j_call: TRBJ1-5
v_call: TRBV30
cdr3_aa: AWSTGFDQPQH

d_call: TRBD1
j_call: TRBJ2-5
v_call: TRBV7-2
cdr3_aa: ASSRQGTGRGETQY

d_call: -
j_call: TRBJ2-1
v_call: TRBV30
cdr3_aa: AWSVSSAEQF